This T cell receptor (beta chain) was sequenced for a study of blood T cells in healthy people across ages. Primed by a sample-barcoded 5' primer and a J-beta primer mix, a second PCR proceeded for about 7 to 11 cycles. TCRdb redid the calling of the 5' RACE reads with MiXCR, one entry per CDR3 protein. The sample shows about 780,000 distinct CDR3 sequences, about 45% of them seen only once. V shed 6 bases and J 12 bases; nucleotides not matched to a gene: 7. Per the germline V gene, CDR1 is MNHEY and CDR2 is SMNVEV (reference sequence). There are 14 residues in the CDR3. The chain combines TRBV27 with TRBJ2-1, with 14 bases lining up with TRBD2. This receptor was taken from a man older than 75 in good health. The sequencing input was blood. CDR3 nucleotides: TGTGCCAGCAGCCCCGGGACTAGCGGGAGTGGGCAGTTCTTC. This gives the protein CASSPGTSGSGQFF.